The TCR beta chain described here comes from a study of molecular identifiers for immune sequencing clone quantification. As previously described, bulk TCR libraries were made using listed TCR primers. TCRdb called the PCR reads again in MiXCR, with one record for every CDR3 protein. Among about 300,000 distinct CDR3 sequences listed, about 21% were seen once. This clonotype was observed a few times. The V end was cut by 0 bases, the J end by 0 bases, with 21 bases between. Germline values: CDR1 DFQATT, CDR2 SNEGSKA (reference sequence). The CDR3 runs to 19 residues. This clonotype was obtained from a human donor in good health. Some libraries in this study had Jurkat cell RNA spiked in. Sequenced material: naive CD8+ T cells from blood, with Jurkat cell RNA spiked in. Sample subset: FACS-sorted CD8+CD4-CCR7+CD45RA+ naive T cells. The genes are TRBV20-1 and TRBJ1-5; D is possibly TRBD1 (6 bases). The CDR3 DNA sequence: TGCAGTGCTAGAGATCTCGCCGGGACACCAAACCATAGCAATCAGCCCCAGCATTTT. As protein: CSARDLAGTPNHSNQPQHF.